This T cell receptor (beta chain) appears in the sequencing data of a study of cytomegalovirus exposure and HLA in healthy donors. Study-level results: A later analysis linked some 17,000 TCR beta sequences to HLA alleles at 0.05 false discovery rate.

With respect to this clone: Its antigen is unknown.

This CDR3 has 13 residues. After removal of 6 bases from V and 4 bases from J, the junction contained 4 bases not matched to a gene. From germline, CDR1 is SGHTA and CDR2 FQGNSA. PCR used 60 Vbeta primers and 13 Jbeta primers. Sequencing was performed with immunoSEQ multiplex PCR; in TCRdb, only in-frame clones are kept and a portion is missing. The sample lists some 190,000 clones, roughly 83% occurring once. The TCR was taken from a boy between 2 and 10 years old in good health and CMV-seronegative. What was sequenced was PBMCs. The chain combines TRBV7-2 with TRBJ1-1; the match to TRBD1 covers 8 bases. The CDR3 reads CASSRTGGTEAFF. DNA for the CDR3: TGTGCCAGCAGTAGAACAGGGGGCACTGAAGCTTTCTTT.